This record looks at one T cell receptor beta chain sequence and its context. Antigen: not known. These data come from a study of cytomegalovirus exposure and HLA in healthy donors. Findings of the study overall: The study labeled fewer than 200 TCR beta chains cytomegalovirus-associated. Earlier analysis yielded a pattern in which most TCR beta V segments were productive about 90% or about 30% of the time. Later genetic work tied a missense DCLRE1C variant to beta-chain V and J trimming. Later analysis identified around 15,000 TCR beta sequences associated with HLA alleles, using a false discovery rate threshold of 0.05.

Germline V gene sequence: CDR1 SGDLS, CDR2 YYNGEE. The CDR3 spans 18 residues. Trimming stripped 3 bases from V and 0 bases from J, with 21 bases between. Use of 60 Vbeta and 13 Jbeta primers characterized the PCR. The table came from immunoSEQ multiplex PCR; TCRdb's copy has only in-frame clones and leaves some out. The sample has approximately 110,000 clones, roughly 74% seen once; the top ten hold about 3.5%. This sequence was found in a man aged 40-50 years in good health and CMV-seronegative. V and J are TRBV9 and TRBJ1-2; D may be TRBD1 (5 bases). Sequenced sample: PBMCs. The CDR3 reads CASSGNLATVRANYGYTF. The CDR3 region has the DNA TGTGCCAGCAGCGGAAACCTCGCTACAGTCAGGGCTAACTATGGCTACACCTTC.